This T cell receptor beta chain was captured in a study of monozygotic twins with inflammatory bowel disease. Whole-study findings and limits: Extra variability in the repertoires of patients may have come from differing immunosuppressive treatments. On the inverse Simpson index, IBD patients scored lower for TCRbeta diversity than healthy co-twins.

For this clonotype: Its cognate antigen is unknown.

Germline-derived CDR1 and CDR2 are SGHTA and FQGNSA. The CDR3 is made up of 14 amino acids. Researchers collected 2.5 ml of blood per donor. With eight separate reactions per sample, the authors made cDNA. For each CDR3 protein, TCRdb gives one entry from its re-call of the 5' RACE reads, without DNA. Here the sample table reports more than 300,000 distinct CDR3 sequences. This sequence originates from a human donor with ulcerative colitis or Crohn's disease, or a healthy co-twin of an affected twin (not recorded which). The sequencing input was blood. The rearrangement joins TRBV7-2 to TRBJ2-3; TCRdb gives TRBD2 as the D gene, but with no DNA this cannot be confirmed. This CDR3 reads CASGRGTTGDTQYF. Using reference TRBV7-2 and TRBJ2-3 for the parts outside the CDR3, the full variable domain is GAGVSQSPSNKVTEKGKDVELRCDPISGHTALYWYRQSLGQGLEFLIYFQGNSAPDKSGLPSDRFSAERTGGSVSTLTIQRTQQEDSAVYLCASGRGTTGDTQYFGPGTRLTVL.